Below, 3 T cell receptor beta chains from the same sample are listed, as sequenced in a study of T cells in localized non-small cell lung cancer (dated by TCRdb to the early 2020s). The library was made by the immunoSEQ multiplex PCR assay. TCRdb obtained this table from immuneACCESS and retained in-frame rearrangements with V and J assigned. These tables miss some clones; where compared with another copy, unresolved V genes account for less than half of the shortfall, and the remainder is unexplained. Recorded for this sample are 15,000 to 20,000 clones; about 83% of them occurred a single time. The ten largest clones add up to 34% of the sample. Sequenced material: peripheral blood, taken before any cancer treatment. The receptors originated from an older male donor with stage III lung adenocarcinoma.

The rearrangement uses TRBV6-6 and TRBJ2-5, with D unclear. Per the germline V gene, CDR1 is MNHNY and CDR2 is SVGAGI (reference sequence). This CDR3 contains 14 residues. With 5 bases removed from V and 4 bases from J, the gap between germline ends came to 14 bases. DNA of the CDR3: TGTGCCAGCAGTGCTTCTACGGTCGGAGAGACCCAGTACTTC. This codes for CASSASTVGETQYF.

This chain joins TRBV27 and TRBJ2-6; D is ambiguous. The ends were cut back, 7 bases at V and 0 bases at J, with 7 bases in the middle. This CDR3 has 14 residues. Germline values: CDR1 MNHEY, CDR2 SMNVEV (reference sequence). Here the CDR3 reads CASTVSSGANVLTF. The CDR3 region has the DNA TGTGCCAGCACCGTTTCCTCTGGGGCCAACGTCCTGACTTTC.

The chain carries TRBV19 and TRBJ1-2, with D uncertain. CDR1 LNHDA and CDR2 SQIVND come from the germline V gene (reference sequence). Trimming pared 1 base from V and 8 bases from J, leaving 14 bases between. This CDR3 contains 14 residues. CDR3 coding DNA: TGTGCCAGTAGTATAGTCGAGGGAGGTAGAGGCTACACCTTC. The encoded protein is CASSIVEGGRGYTF. Variable domain in full (rest from reference TRBV19 and TRBJ1-2): DGGITQSPKYLFRKEGQNVTLSCEQNLNHDAMYWYRQDPGQGLRLIYYSQIVNDFQKGDIAEGYSVSREKKESFPLTVTSAQKNPTAFYLCASSIVEGGRGYTFGSGTRLTVV.